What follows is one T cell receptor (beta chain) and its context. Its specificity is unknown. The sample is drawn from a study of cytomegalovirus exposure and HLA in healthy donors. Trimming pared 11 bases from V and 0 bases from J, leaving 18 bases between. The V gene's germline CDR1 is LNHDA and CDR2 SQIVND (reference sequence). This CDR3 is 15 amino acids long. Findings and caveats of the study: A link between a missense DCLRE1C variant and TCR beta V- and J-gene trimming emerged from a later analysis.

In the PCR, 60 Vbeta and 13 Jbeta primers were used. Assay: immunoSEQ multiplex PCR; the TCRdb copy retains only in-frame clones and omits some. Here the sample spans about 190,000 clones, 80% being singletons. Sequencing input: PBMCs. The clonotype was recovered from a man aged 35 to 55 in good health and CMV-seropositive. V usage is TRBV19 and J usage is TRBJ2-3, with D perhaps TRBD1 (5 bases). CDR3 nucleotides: TGTGCCGCTGCACAGGAGACCCGGAGCACAGATACGCAGTATTTT. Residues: CAAAQETRSTDTQYF.